The 22 T cell receptor beta chains reported below all come from one sample, sequenced in a study of graft-versus-host responses after intestinal transplantation. The table came from immunoSEQ multiplex PCR; TCRdb's copy has only in-frame clones and leaves some out. Among 90,000 to 120,000 clones, roughly 87% were seen once, and the ten largest hold about 0.75%. Their cognate antigens are unknown. The sample here was unstimulated CD4+ T cells sorted from spleen or lymph node cells, taken before transplant. The receptors originated from a human donor who was the organ donor for an intestinal transplant.

This chain connects TRBV9 to TRBJ1-3; D is unclear. Germline CDR1 SGDLS, CDR2 YYNGEE. The germline V and J ends were trimmed by 4 bases and 2 bases, with 10 bases remaining between them. CDR3 size: 14 residues. The CDR3 loop is CASSPLGAGNTIYF. As DNA, the CDR3 is TGTGCCAGCAGCCCCTTAGGCGCTGGAAACACCATATATTTT.

This clone appeared once. The chain links TRBV18 to TRBJ1-3; perhaps TRBD1 as D (5 bases). The V gene's germline CDR1 is KGHSH and CDR2 LQKENI. CDR3 length: 17 amino acids. Trimming shortened V by 5 bases and J by 4 bases, and 21 bases separated the two germline ends. The CDR3 sequence is CASSSTAGQGFGNTIYF. The CDR3 region has the DNA TGTGCCAGCTCAAGCACCGCCGGACAAGGCTTCGGAAACACCATATATTTT. Filled out from reference TRBV18 and TRBJ1-3, the complete variable domain reads NAGVMQNPRHLVRRRGQEARLRCSPMKGHSHVYWYRQLPEEGLKFMVYLQKENIIDESGMPKERFSAEFPKEGPSILRIQQVVRGDSAAYFCASSSTAGQGFGNTIYFGEGSWLTVV.

The chain joins TRBV5-4 to TRBJ1-3; D is uncertain. The CDR3 loop spans 15 amino acids. Germline assignment: CDR1 SGHNT and CDR2 YYREEE (reference sequence). V was cut by 1 base and J by 0 bases, with 8 bases left in between. CDR3 loop: CASSLPSSSGNTIYF. The DNA of the CDR3 is TGTGCCAGCAGCTTGCCCAGTAGCTCTGGAAACACCATATATTTT. The full variable domain, its missing parts supplied by reference TRBV5-4 and TRBJ1-3, is ETGVTQSPTHLIKTRGQQVTLRCSSQSGHNTVSWYQQALGQGPQFIFQYYREEENGRGNFPPRFSGLQFPNYSSELNVNALELDDSALYLCASSLPSSSGNTIYFGEGSWLTVV.

This chain joins TRBV10-1 and TRBJ1-6; TRBD1 agrees at 7 bases. The J segment lost 7 bases and the V segment lost 5 bases, leaving 5 bases of the junction unmatched. The germline CDR1 and CDR2 sequences are WNHNN and SYGVQD (reference sequence). This CDR3 is 14 amino acids long. CDR3 protein: CASSLRDRNSPLHF. CDR3 nucleotide sequence: TGCGCCAGCAGTCTCCGGGACAGAAATTCACCCCTCCACTTT.

The V and J genes are TRBV10-3 and TRBJ2-3, with 8 bases aligning to TRBD2. The CDR3 covers 14 residues. Trimming cost V 11 bases and J 4 bases; bases outside gene matches: 11. Germline CDR1 is ENHRY and CDR2 is SYGVKD. The CDR3 DNA is TGTGCCTCCGGCAGCGGGAGTAACTCAGATACGCAGTATTTT. Its translation: CASGSGSNSDTQYF.

The rearrangement links TRBV6-1 to TRBJ1-1; the D gene is possibly TRBD1 (5 bases). V lost 7 bases, J lost 5 bases, and 17 bases lay in between. This CDR3 region has 14 residues. Per the germline V gene, CDR1 is MNHNS and CDR2 is SASEGT. The CDR3 reads CASNAPRGRTEAFF. The CDR3 bases are TGTGCCAGCAATGCACCCCGGGGGAGAACTGAAGCTTTCTTT.

The chain has TRBV11-2 and TRBJ2-1; D is perhaps TRBD2 (6 bases). From germline, CDR1 is SGHAT and CDR2 FQNNGV. The ends were cut back, 3 bases at V and 8 bases at J, with 14 bases in the middle. The CDR3 is 14 amino acids. In DNA, the CDR3 is TGTGCCAGCAGCTTCCGGGACTGGATAGATGAGCAGTTCTTC. This sequence encodes CASSFRDWIDEQFF.

The V gene is TRBV28, the J gene TRBJ1-5; D perhaps matches TRBD1 (5 bases). The germline V and J ends were trimmed by 7 bases and 7 bases, with 11 bases remaining between them. Germline-derived CDR1 and CDR2 are MDHEN and SYDVKM. CDR3 length: 12 amino acids. CDR3: CASTGRDQPQHF. The CDR3 DNA reads TGTGCCAGCACTGGCAGGGACCAGCCCCAGCATTTT.

V and J are TRBV5-1 and TRBJ2-3; TRBD2 aligns across 14 bases. The length of the CDR3 is 16 residues. Unmatched junction bases numbered 5, after V lost 4 bases and J lost 4 bases. Germline loops: CDR1 SGHRS, CDR2 YFSETQ. Here the CDR3 DNA reads TGCGCCAGCAGCCGACAGACTAGCGGGGGGGCAGATACGCAGTATTTT. This codes for CASSRQTSGGADTQYF.

V is TRBV10-3 and J is TRBJ1-1; D might be TRBD1 (5 bases). Germline V gene sequence: CDR1 ENHRY, CDR2 SYGVKD. This CDR3 has 13 residues. The V end lost 3 bases, the J end lost 7 bases, and 12 bases lay between the germline ends. The CDR3 DNA follows: TGTGCCATCAGTGACAGGGACGGCCATGAAGCTTTCTTT. Amino acid sequence: CAISDRDGHEAFF.

V usage is TRBV7-3 and J usage is TRBJ2-7, with D perhaps matching TRBD1 or TRBD2 (5 bases each). The V and J ends lost 7 bases and 4 bases respectively, with 17 bases between them. The CDR3 extends over 14 amino acids. CDR1 is SGHTA and CDR2 is FQGTGA in the germline V gene. The CDR3 DNA reads as TGTGCCAGCAACAAAGGGGAGAGACGGTACGAGCAGTACTTC. It translates to CASNKGERRYEQYF.

This chain links TRBV15 with TRBJ1-1; 8 positions match TRBD1. V gave up 0 bases and J gave up 5 bases; unmatched junction bases: 8. The CDR3 is made up of 16 amino acids. CDR1 is LNHNV, CDR2 YYDKDF, per germline (reference sequence). The CDR3 sequence: CATSRDFAGGGTEAFF. The CDR3, as DNA: TGTGCCACCAGCAGAGATTTTGCAGGGGGCGGAACTGAAGCTTTCTTT.

The chain employs TRBV4-1 and TRBJ2-3, with unresolved D. V was shortened by 3 bases and J by 0 bases, with 7 bases between the two germline ends. The CDR3 covers 14 residues. From germline, CDR1 is MGHRA and CDR2 YSYEKL. The CDR3 region is CASSQVTSTDTQYF. For the CDR3, the DNA is TGCGCCAGCAGCCAGGTAACTAGCACAGATACGCAGTATTTT.

This sequence joins TRBV6-5 and TRBJ1-2, with 11 positions matching TRBD1. V was pared by 2 bases and J by 7 bases, with 9 bases of the junction left unmatched. The germline CDR1 and CDR2 sequences are MNHEY and SVGAGI. The CDR3 loop spans 16 amino acids. For the CDR3, the DNA is TGTGCCAGCAGTTACGTACCCGGACAGGGGGCTGGTGGCTACACCTTC. Protein product: CASSYVPGQGAGGYTF.

CDR3 DNA sequence: TGTGCCAGCAGCGCTGGGGGAAACGAGCAGTACTTC. This encodes CASSAGGNEQYF. The V gene is TRBV6-1, the J gene TRBJ2-7; the D gene could be TRBD1 or TRBD2 (5 bases each). CDR3 length equals 12 residues. Trimming left V 6 bases short and J 5 bases short, with 11 bases between. CDR1 MNHNS and CDR2 SASEGT come from the germline V gene.

The V gene is TRBV5-5, the J gene TRBJ1-2; 12 nucleotides line up with TRBD1. This CDR3 is built from 18 residues. The germline V gene encodes CDR1 SGHKS and CDR2 YYEKEE (reference sequence). The ends lost 4 bases at V and 5 bases at J; junction bases unmatched: 15. For the CDR3, the DNA is TGTGCCAGCAGCCTCGTCCCGGGACAGGGGGCGCCTGGATATGGCTACACCTTC. This sequence encodes CASSLVPGQGAPGYGYTF.

The genes are TRBV5-4 and TRBJ1-4; 9 bases map to TRBD1. Looked up from germline, CDR1 is SGHNT and CDR2 is YYREEE (reference sequence). With 4 bases clipped from V and 8 bases from J, the junction kept 6 bases outside the gene matches. This CDR3 contains 14 residues. The CDR3 loop is CASSLGQGSEKLFF. For the CDR3, the DNA is TGTGCCAGCAGCCTGGGACAGGGAAGCGAAAAACTGTTTTTT.

The chain uses TRBV6-1 and TRBJ2-2, with 8 bases matching TRBD1. Germline V gene data show CDR1 as MNHNS and CDR2 as SASEGT. This CDR3 has 15 residues. V shed 3 bases, J shed 4 bases, and the junction held 4 bases outside the gene matches. The CDR3, as DNA: TGTGCCAGCAGTGAGCAGGGGGCGCGCACCGGGGAGCTGTTTTTT. Protein product: CASSEQGARTGELFF.

The gene calls are TRBV10-3 and TRBJ2-7, with D tentatively TRBD2 (6 bases). Germline V gene lookup returns CDR1 ENHRY and CDR2 SYGVKD. This CDR3 is built from 14 residues. The germline V and J ends were trimmed by 3 bases and 3 bases, with 12 bases remaining between them. CDR3 nucleotide sequence: TGTGCCATCAGTGACGAGACGCGGGACTACGAGCAGTACTTC. This gives the protein CAISDETRDYEQYF.

The chain combines TRBV6-1 with TRBJ2-7; weak D call: TRBD2 (5 bases). The CDR3 runs to 15 residues. V gave up 4 bases and J gave up 6 bases, with 19 bases separating them. Looked up from germline, CDR1 is MNHNS and CDR2 is SASEGT. CDR3 sequence: CASSATSPRGREQYF. The DNA for the CDR3 is TGTGCCAGCAGTGCTACCTCCCCTCGGGGTCGCGAGCAGTACTTC.

The rearrangement joins TRBV5-5 to TRBJ1-1; TRBD1 aligns across 8 bases. After removal of 7 bases from V and 1 base from J, the junction contained 6 bases not matched to a gene. Germline V gene sequence: CDR1 SGHKS, CDR2 YYEKEE (reference sequence). This CDR3 is 14 amino acids long. The CDR3 DNA is TGTGCCAGCTCTGCGGGGACAGGGAACACTGAAGCTTTCTTT. This codes for CASSAGTGNTEAFF.

This chain links TRBV2 with TRBJ1-1; 10 positions agree with TRBD1. CDR3 size: 13 residues. J lost 11 bases, V lost 8 bases, and 11 bases had no gene match. CDR1 and CDR2 (germline): SNHLY, FYNNEI. Here the CDR3 reads CASSGDRGDRAFF. For the CDR3, the DNA is TGTGCCAGCTCAGGGGACAGGGGCGACCGGGCTTTCTTT.